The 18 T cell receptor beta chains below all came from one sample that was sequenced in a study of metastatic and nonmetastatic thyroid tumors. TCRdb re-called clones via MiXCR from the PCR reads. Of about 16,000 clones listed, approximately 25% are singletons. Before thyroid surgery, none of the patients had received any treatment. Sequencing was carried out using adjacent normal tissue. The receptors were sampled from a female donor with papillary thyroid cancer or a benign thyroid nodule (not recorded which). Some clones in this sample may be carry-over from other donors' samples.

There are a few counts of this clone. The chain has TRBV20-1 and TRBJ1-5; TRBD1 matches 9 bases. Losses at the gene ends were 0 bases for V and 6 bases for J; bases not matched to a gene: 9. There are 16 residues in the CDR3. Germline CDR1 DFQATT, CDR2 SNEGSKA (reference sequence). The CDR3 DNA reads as TGCAGTGCTAGAGATCAGGGGACAGGGATGTTTCAGCCCCAGCATTTT. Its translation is CSARDQGTGMFQPQHF.

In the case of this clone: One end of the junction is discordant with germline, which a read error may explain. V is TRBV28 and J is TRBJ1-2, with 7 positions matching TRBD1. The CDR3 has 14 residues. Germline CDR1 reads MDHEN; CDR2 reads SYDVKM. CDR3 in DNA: TGTGCCAGCAGTTTATTCCAGGGGGTCACGGGCTACGCCTTC. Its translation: CASSLFQGVTGYAF.

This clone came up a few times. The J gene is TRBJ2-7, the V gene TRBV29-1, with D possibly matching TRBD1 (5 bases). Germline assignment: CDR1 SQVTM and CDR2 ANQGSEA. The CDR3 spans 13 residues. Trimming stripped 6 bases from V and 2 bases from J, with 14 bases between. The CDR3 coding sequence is TGCAGCGTGGCCCCAGGGTCAACCTACGAGCAGTACTTC. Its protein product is CSVAPGSTYEQYF.

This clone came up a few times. The CDR3 DNA reads TGTGCCATCAGTGATGGGGTTGACTACGAGCAGTACTTC. Protein product: CAISDGVDYEQYF. This chain uses TRBV10-3 with TRBJ2-7; D is uncertain. Germline lookup yields CDR1 ENHRY and CDR2 SYGVKD. Trimming cost V 3 bases and J 3 bases, with 9 bases left between them. The CDR3 covers 13 residues.

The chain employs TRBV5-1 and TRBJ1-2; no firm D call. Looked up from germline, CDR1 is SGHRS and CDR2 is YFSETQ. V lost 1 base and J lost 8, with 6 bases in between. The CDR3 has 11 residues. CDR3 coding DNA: TGCGCCAGCAGCTTGTTAGGGGGCTACACCTTC. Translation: CASSLLGGYTF. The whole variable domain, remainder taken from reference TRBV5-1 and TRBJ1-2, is KAGVTQTPRYLIKTRGQQVTLSCSPISGHRSVSWYQQTPGQGLQFLFEYFSETQRNKGNFPGRFSGRQFSNSRSEMNVSTLELGDSALYLCASSLLGGYTFGSGTRLTVV.

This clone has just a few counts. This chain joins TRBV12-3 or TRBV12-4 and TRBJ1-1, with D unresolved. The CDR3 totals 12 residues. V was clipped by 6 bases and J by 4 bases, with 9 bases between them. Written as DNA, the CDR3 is TGTGCCAGCAGCCCTCTCGGCACTGAAGCTTTCTTT. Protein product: CASSPLGTEAFF.

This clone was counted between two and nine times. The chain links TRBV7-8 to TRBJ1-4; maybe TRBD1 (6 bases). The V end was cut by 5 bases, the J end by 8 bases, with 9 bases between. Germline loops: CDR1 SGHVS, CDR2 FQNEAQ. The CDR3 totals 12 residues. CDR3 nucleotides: TGTGCCAGCAGCGATGGGACAGAAAAACTGTTTTTT. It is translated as CASSDGTEKLFF.

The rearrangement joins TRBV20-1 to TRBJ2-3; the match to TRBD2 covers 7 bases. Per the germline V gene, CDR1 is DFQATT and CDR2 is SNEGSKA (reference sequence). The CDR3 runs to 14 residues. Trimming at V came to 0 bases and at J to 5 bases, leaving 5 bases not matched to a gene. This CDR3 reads CSARDLGGRDTQYF. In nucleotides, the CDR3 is TGCAGTGCTAGAGATCTGGGCGGGAGAGATACGCAGTATTTT.

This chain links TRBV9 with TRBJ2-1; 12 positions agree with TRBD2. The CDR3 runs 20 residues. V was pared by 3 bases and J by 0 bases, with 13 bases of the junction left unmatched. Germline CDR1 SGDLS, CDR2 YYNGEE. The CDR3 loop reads CASSGQASGGGSSSYNEQFF. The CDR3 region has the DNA TGTGCCAGCAGCGGGCAGGCTAGCGGGGGGGGAAGCAGCTCCTACAATGAGCAGTTCTTC.

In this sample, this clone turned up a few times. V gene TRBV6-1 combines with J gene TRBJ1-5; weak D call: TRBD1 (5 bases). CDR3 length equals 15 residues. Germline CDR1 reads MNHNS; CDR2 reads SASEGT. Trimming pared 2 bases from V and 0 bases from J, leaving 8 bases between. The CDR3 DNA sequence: TGTGCCAGCAGTGAACAGGGTATTAGCAATCAGCCCCAGCATTTT. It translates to CASSEQGISNQPQHF.

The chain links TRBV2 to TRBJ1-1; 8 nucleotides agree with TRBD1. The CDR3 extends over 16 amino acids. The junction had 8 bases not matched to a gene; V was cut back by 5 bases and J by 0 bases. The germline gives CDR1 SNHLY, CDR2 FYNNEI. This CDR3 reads CASSLGQGGMNTEAFF. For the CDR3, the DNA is TGTGCCAGCAGTCTCGGACAGGGAGGGATGAACACTGAAGCTTTCTTT.

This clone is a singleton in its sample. The CDR3 sequence is CASSSRRSHTGELFF. The CDR3 DNA reads TGTGCCAGCAGCTCCCGAAGGTCCCACACCGGGGAGCTGTTTTTT. The gene calls are TRBV11-3 and TRBJ2-2; D is unclear. V was shortened by 4 bases and J by 3 bases, with 12 bases between the two germline ends. There are 15 residues in the CDR3. CDR1 is SGHNT and CDR2 is YENEEA in the germline V gene.

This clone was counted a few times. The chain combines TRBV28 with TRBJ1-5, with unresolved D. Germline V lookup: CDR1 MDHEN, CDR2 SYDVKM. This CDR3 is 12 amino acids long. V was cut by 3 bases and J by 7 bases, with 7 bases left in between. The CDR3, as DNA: TGTGCCAGCAGTTTTGGGCGGCAGCCCCAGCATTTT. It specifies CASSFGRQPQHF.

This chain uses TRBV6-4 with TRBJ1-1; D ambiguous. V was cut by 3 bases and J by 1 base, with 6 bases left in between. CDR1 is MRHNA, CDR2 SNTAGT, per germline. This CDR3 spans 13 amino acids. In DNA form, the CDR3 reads TGTGCCAGCAGTGAGGGGTCGAACACTGAAGCTTTCTTT. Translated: CASSEGSNTEAFF.

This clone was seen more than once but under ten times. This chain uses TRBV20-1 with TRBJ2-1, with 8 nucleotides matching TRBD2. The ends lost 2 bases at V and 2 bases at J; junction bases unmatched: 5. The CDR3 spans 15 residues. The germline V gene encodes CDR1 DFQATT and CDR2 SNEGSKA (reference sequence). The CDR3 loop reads CSARRLAPTYNEQFF. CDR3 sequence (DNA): TGCAGTGCTAGACGACTAGCGCCCACCTACAATGAGCAGTTCTTC.

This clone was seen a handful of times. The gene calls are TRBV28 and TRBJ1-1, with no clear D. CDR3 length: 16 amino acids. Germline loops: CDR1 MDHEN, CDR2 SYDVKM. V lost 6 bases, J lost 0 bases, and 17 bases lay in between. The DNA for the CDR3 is TGTGCCAGCAGACGACTCCCCCAGCTGATGAACACTGAAGCTTTCTTT. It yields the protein CASRRLPQLMNTEAFF.

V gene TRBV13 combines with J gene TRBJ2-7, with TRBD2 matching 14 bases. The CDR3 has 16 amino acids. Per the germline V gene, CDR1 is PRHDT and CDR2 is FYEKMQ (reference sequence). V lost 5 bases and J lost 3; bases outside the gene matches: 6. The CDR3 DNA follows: TGTGCCAGCAGCCCCGAAGGGACTAGCGGGAGCTACGAGCAGTACTTC. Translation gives CASSPEGTSGSYEQYF.

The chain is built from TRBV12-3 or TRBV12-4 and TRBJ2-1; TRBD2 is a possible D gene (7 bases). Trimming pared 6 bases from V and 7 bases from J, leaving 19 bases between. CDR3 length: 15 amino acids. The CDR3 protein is CASSQRGGPENEQFF. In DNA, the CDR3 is TGTGCCAGCAGCCAGAGGGGGGGCCCCGAAAATGAGCAGTTCTTC.